A selection of T cell receptor beta chains follows, all from one sample in a study of lymphopenia after photon versus proton radiotherapy. TCRdb keeps only in-frame clones here, not all; method: immunoSEQ multiplex PCR. The sample contains approximately 45,000 clones, roughly 85% of which appear only once. Sequenced here: peripheral blood, sampled from a patient treated with photon-based radiotherapy. The origin of the receptors is a man aged 35 to 55 with gastric cancer. Each CDR3 is given with its conserved first and last residue.

CASSLRGAGPDTQYF	TRBJ2-3	TRBV5-1
CASSSTATYGYTF	TRBJ1-2	TRBV11-2
CASSPAGGRNEQFF	TRBJ2-1	TRBV5-5
CASSLGTGREQYF	TRBJ2-7	TRBV11-2
CSATQGDYGYTF	TRBJ1-2	TRBV29-1
CASSQDPRNPMNTEAFF	TRBJ1-1	TRBV4-1
CASSSRDGNEKLFF	TRBJ1-4	TRBV5-6
CASSAVGEQYF	TRBJ2-7	TRBV5-8
CASSSGTKNTDTQYF	TRBJ2-3	TRBV11-2
CASGQTGTGREKLFF	TRBJ1-4	TRBV5-1
CASSENPEVRGQETQYF	TRBJ2-5	TRBV9
CASSIMGPGQGAKGYTF	TRBJ1-2	TRBV19
CSVESGQGADTQYF	TRBJ2-3	TRBV29-1
CASRKTGGSYNEQFF	TRBJ2-1	TRBV25-1
CASSAGGLAKNIQYF	TRBJ2-4	TRBV6-6
CASSRDSRVAQHF	TRBJ1-5	TRBV7-9
CATSGTGANTEAFF	TRBJ1-1	TRBV15
CASRPGLADSYEQYF	TRBJ2-7	TRBV2
CASSFLQGQPQHF	TRBJ1-5	TRBV7-2
CASSSGQGGQPQHF	TRBJ1-5	TRBV2
CASSLEGTWTGELFF	TRBJ2-2	TRBV5-1
CSAPSPVNTEAFF	TRBJ1-1	TRBV29-1
CASSPPGAGGIQPQHF	TRBJ1-5	TRBV18
CAISDYTDTQYF	TRBJ2-3	TRBV10-3
CASSRDRGYYEQYF	TRBJ2-7	TRBV4-3
CASSPGTGVTEAFF	TRBJ1-1	TRBV7-9
CASSQEGRISSSPLHF	TRBJ1-6	TRBV4-1
CASSFHDSTGELFF	TRBJ2-2	TRBV27
CASSQDRGAGSGYGYTF	TRBJ1-2	TRBV4-3
CASSPPADTGELFF	TRBJ2-2	TRBV9
CAWTIPWGGGYTF	TRBJ1-2	TRBV30
CASSPQTSGGYNEQFF	TRBJ2-1	TRBV4-2
CASSTGQGLGEQYF	TRBJ2-7	TRBV19
CASKSETSGNTIYF	TRBJ1-3	TRBV5-1
CASSSNAQFSTYEQYF	TRBJ2-7	TRBV7-2
CASHLPGYEGYTF	TRBJ1-2	TRBV7-9
CASSSDRGQSPLHF	TRBJ1-6	TRBV7-7
CASSPGQGRGEQYF	TRBJ2-7	TRBV5-4
CASSLFQGNTEAFF	TRBJ1-1	TRBV27
CASSSLSNEKLFF	TRBJ1-4	TRBV7-6
CSVPDSGYTF	TRBJ1-2	TRBV20-1
CASSPLIQGYEQYF	TRBJ2-7	TRBV7-7
CASSPDRRGYTF	TRBJ1-2	TRBV18
CASSVGVGTEAFF	TRBJ1-1	TRBV9
CASSLSRGVPGELFF	TRBJ2-2	TRBV5-8
CAWGQGAPEKLFF	TRBJ1-4	TRBV30
CASSYSSGRDGTNF	TRBJ1-2	TRBV6-5
CASRSPRDTEAFF	TRBJ1-1	TRBV6-5